This TCR beta chain was sequenced in a study of blood T cell repertoires in COVID-19 (dated by TCRdb to 2018 to 2020). In the study overall: Samples from collaborators originated in the United States, Italy and Spain and spanned both the acute and convalescent phases of COVID-19. The material from the prospective study consisted of cDNA or gDNA derived from T cells, B-cell-depleted T cells, or PBMCs. The dataset comprised deeply sampled blood TCRbeta repertoires from subjects exposed to, actively infected with, or recovered from COVID-19. The repertoires were released in a freely available public database intended as a resource for research on the immune response to SARS-CoV-2. The samples were drawn from two sources: the first 160 participants of the ongoing ImmuneRACE study, and 950 to 1,500 subjects contributed by 6 global collaborators. Nearly every sample came with metadata listing a de-identified subject ID, COVID-19 status, age in years and sex. Where available, HLA class I and class II types were obtained from metadata supplied by the sample provider rather than from assay-based typing.

Measured from the cysteine to the phenylalanine, the CDR3 is 14 residues long. The read is trimmed to its CDR3 DNA, 42 bases read in frame from base 1. CDR1 and CDR2, looked up from the germline V gene, are MGHRA and YSYEKL. Between the V and J ends, shortened by 0 bases and 8 bases respectively, the junction contains 10 bases. What the authors observed across the whole study: Clinical and demographic metadata were provided uncurated, with the amount varying by source and participant.

The collaborating institutions used their own protocols to collect whole blood in K2EDTA tubes. Collaborator samples were shipped for TCRbeta analysis as frozen whole blood, isolated PBMCs, or DNA extracted from either sample type. For this clone: The specificity of this receptor is unknown. Base qualities are missing; no much larger clone stands one base away.

The immunoSEQ Assay, a bias-controlled multiplex PCR, was used to amplify TCRbeta CDR3 regions from genomic DNA. The study's own analysis went as follows. The number of nucleated cells in each sample was estimated by amplification of reference gene primers within the assay. To quantify the absolute abundance of each unique TCRbeta CDR3 rearrangement, sequence reads were collapsed and filtered. Productive Simpson clonality was computed per sample as the square root of Simpson's diversity index over productive rearrangements. TCRdb stores this immuneACCESS table with in-frame sequences only. Part of the clones is absent; in the studies checked, under half of the shortfall reflects unresolved V genes, and no reason is known for the rest. V and J calls plus clone size are reproduced from that table; the DNA served to infer D and trimming. Across this sample there are under 300,000 clones, with around 85% seen only once. Clones ranked in the top ten supply about 4% of the sample.

The receptor comes from a woman aged 40 to 49 with active or convalescent COVID-19. This chain joins TRBV4-1 to TRBJ1-4; there is no confident call for the D gene. The specimen was peripheral blood. The nucleotides are TGCGCCAGCAGCCAAGAGGTAGGGAGAGAAAAACTGTTTTTT. It is translated as CASSQEVGREKLFF.